The 5 T cell receptor beta chains reported below all come from one sample, sequenced in a study of human thymus T cells (TCRdb year 2020). The thymus tissue came from surgical resects taken out during corrective cardiac surgery. The method behind the library was the immunoSEQ multiplex PCR assay. TCRdb's version of the immuneACCESS table is confined to in-frame rearrangements and falls short of the full clone set. An unresolved V gene accounts for under half of the shortfall where checked; the remainder is of unknown origin. The sample table lists roughly 77,000 clones, roughly 96% of them with a count of one. The top ten clones comprise under 0.04% of the sample. Specimen: thymus tissue. The receptors shown here come from a girl less than two years old with a congenital heart defect but otherwise immunologically healthy.

V and J are TRBV18 and TRBJ1-3, with D possibly matching TRBD1 (5 bases). Germline-derived CDR1 and CDR2 are KGHSH and LQKENI. V was trimmed by 6 bases and J by 4 bases, leaving 16 bases between them. CDR3 length equals 15 residues. The CDR3 loop reads CASSARGPPGNTIYF. Written as DNA, the CDR3 is TGTGCCAGCTCGGCTCGGGGACCACCAGGAAACACCATATATTTT.

The chain links TRBV7-9 to TRBJ2-2, with unresolved D. In germline, CDR1 is SEHNR, CDR2 FQNEAQ (reference sequence). The CDR3 is made up of 15 amino acids. The ends were cut back, 8 bases at V and 5 bases at J, with 18 bases in the middle. This chain's CDR3 is CASCTHHLETGELFF. DNA for the CDR3: TGTGCCAGCTGCACGCACCACCTAGAAACCGGGGAGCTGTTTTTT.

V gene TRBV14 combines with J gene TRBJ2-1; weak D call: TRBD2 (5 bases). Germline CDR1 reads SGHDN; CDR2 reads FVKESK. Trimming stripped 0 bases from V and 4 bases from J, with 16 bases between. This CDR3 is 17 amino acids long. The CDR3 DNA follows: TGTGCCAGCAGCCAAGATGTCCAGGAGGAGCCTTACAATGAGCAGTTCTTC. Its protein is CASSQDVQEEPYNEQFF. Filled out from reference TRBV14 and TRBJ2-1, the complete variable domain reads EAGVTQFPSHSVIEKGQTVTLRCDPISGHDNLYWYRRVMGKEIKFLLHFVKESKQDESGMPNNRFLAERTGGTYSTLKVQPAELEDSGVYFCASSQDVQEEPYNEQFFGPGTRLTVL.

This rearrangement joins TRBV25-1 to TRBJ2-3; D not certain. The V gene's germline CDR1 is MGHDK and CDR2 SYGVNS. V lost 5 bases, J lost 2 bases, and 17 bases lay in between. This CDR3 region has 16 residues. This chain's CDR3 is CASSPHPLCSTDTQYF. Here the CDR3 DNA reads TGTGCCAGCAGTCCACACCCCTTATGCTCCACAGATACGCAGTATTTT.

The chain combines TRBV5-1 with TRBJ1-2, with 9 nucleotides matching TRBD1. In germline, CDR1 is SGHRS, CDR2 YFSETQ. The V gene end was trimmed by 3 bases and the J gene end by 5 bases; junction bases not matched to a gene: 8. This CDR3 comprises 15 residues. Here the CDR3 DNA reads TGCGCCAGCAGCTCCCCGGGGGACAGGGCTTATGGCTACACCTTC. This codes for CASSSPGDRAYGYTF.